The rows below give T cell receptor beta chains drawn from one sample of a study of blood T cell repertoires in COVID-19. Data came from immunoSEQ multiplex PCR; TCRdb stores just in-frame clones and leaves some out. Of about 140,000 clones in the sample, about 74% were seen once. Material for sequencing was peripheral blood. Receptors were obtained from a man in his fifties with acute or convalescent COVID-19. Each CDR3 is given with its conserved first and last residue. A D gene is named only where the DNA matches it firmly. Expanded clones are given a class, and other clones once, few, many or no size at all.

d_gene: TRBD2; abundance: -; v_gene: TRBV3-1/TRBV3-2; j_gene: TRBJ2-4; CDR3aa: CASSDGLAGGRNIQYF; CDR3nt: TGTGCCAGCAGCGACGGACTAGCGGGGGGCCGAAACATTCAGTACTTC
d_gene: -; abundance: once; v_gene: TRBV18; j_gene: TRBJ1-6; CDR3aa: CASSPISNNSPLHF; CDR3nt: TGTGCCAGCTCACCAATTTCTAATAATTCACCCCTCCACTTT
d_gene: -; abundance: few; v_gene: TRBV7-6; j_gene: TRBJ2-5; CDR3aa: CASSLGPQETQYF; CDR3nt: TGTGCCAGCAGCCTAGGTCCCCAGGAGACCCAGTACTTC
d_gene: -; abundance: -; v_gene: TRBV12-1; j_gene: TRBJ1-2; CDR3aa: CASSLVGQTFHGYTF; CDR3nt: TGTGCCAGCAGCTTGGTAGGTCAGACATTCCATGGCTACACCTTC
d_gene: -; abundance: once; v_gene: TRBV5-1; j_gene: TRBJ2-1; CDR3aa: CASSGTGYNEQFF; CDR3nt: TGCGCCAGCAGTGGGACTGGCTACAATGAGCAGTTCTTC
d_gene: TRBD1; abundance: -; v_gene: TRBV7-2; j_gene: TRBJ2-3; CDR3aa: CASSSWDRGSSDTQYF; CDR3nt: TGTGCCAGCAGCTCCTGGGACAGGGGATCTTCGGATACGCAGTATTTT
d_gene: -; abundance: -; v_gene: TRBV2; j_gene: TRBJ2-3; CDR3aa: CASGGEEVGTQYF; CDR3nt: TGTGCCAGCGGGGGCGAGGAAGTAGGGACGCAGTATTTT
d_gene: -; abundance: -; v_gene: TRBV5-1; j_gene: TRBJ1-2; CDR3aa: CASSFGEVDYGYTF; CDR3nt: TGCGCCAGCAGCTTCGGGGAGGTCGACTATGGCTACACCTTC
d_gene: -; abundance: -; v_gene: TRBV6-1; j_gene: TRBJ1-2; CDR3aa: CASSEAASGVYGYTF; CDR3nt: TGTGCCAGCAGTGAAGCAGCTTCAGGGGTATATGGCTACACCTTC
d_gene: TRBD1; abundance: -; v_gene: TRBV6-4; j_gene: TRBJ1-1; CDR3aa: CASSETGTGDTEAFF; CDR3nt: TGTGCCAGCAGTGAGACCGGGACAGGGGATACTGAAGCTTTCTTT
d_gene: TRBD1; abundance: -; v_gene: TRBV11-2; j_gene: TRBJ2-1; CDR3aa: CASSPSQRGLAYNEQFF; CDR3nt: TGTGCCAGCAGCCCATCTCAGAGGGGGCTTGCCTACAATGAGCAGTTCTTC
d_gene: -; abundance: -; v_gene: TRBV6-1; j_gene: TRBJ1-2; CDR3aa: CASSYTDTNYGYTF; CDR3nt: TGTGCCAGCAGTTATACAGATACTAACTATGGCTACACCTTC
d_gene: -; abundance: -; v_gene: TRBV27; j_gene: TRBJ1-5; CDR3aa: CASSLLGNQPQHF; CDR3nt: TGTGCCAGCAGTTTACTAGGCAATCAGCCCCAGCATTTT
d_gene: -; abundance: -; v_gene: TRBV21-1; j_gene: TRBJ2-7; CDR3aa: CASSEMGGQDSYEQYF; CDR3nt: TGTGCCAGCAGCGAAATGGGGGGACAGGACTCCTACGAGCAGTACTTC
d_gene: TRBD1; abundance: few; v_gene: TRBV5-1; j_gene: TRBJ2-5; CDR3aa: CASSFSTGEETQYF; CDR3nt: TGCGCCAGCAGCTTCAGCACAGGGGAAGAGACCCAGTACTTC
d_gene: TRBD1; abundance: -; v_gene: TRBV5-5; j_gene: TRBJ2-4; CDR3aa: CASSPGGQGNIQYF; CDR3nt: TGTGCCAGCAGCCCTGGTGGACAGGGAAACATTCAGTACTTC
d_gene: -; abundance: -; v_gene: TRBV10-3; j_gene: TRBJ1-4; CDR3aa: CAISATTTNEKLFF; CDR3nt: TGTGCCATCAGTGCCACAACAACTAATGAAAAACTGTTTTTT
d_gene: -; abundance: -; v_gene: TRBV4-1; j_gene: TRBJ2-3; CDR3aa: CASSQEPGDTQYF; CDR3nt: TGCGCCAGCAGCCAAGAACCCGGAGATACGCAGTATTTT
d_gene: -; abundance: -; v_gene: TRBV5-1; j_gene: TRBJ1-1; CDR3aa: CASSLEGVGSAFF; CDR3nt: TGCGCCAGCAGCTTGGAGGGGGTAGGGTCAGCTTTCTTT
d_gene: TRBD1; abundance: -; v_gene: TRBV28; j_gene: TRBJ1-2; CDR3aa: CASTRTGISYGYTF; CDR3nt: TGTGCCAGCACCCGGACAGGGATAAGCTATGGCTACACCTTC
d_gene: -; abundance: -; v_gene: TRBV19; j_gene: TRBJ1-1; CDR3aa: CASKIRGMNTEAFF; CDR3nt: TGTGCCAGTAAAATCCGGGGGATGAACACTGAAGCTTTCTTT
d_gene: TRBD1; abundance: -; v_gene: TRBV19; j_gene: TRBJ1-5; CDR3aa: CASSRQGGSNQPQHF; CDR3nt: TGTGCCAGTAGTCGACAGGGAGGAAGCAATCAGCCCCAGCATTTT
d_gene: -; abundance: many; v_gene: TRBV29-1; j_gene: TRBJ2-2; CDR3aa: CSVEGGSGELFF; CDR3nt: TGCAGCGTTGAAGGCGGTAGCGGGGAGCTGTTTTTT
d_gene: TRBD1; abundance: once; v_gene: TRBV15; j_gene: TRBJ1-1; CDR3aa: CATSTHPGQRAEAFF; CDR3nt: TGTGCTACCAGCACCCACCCGGGACAGAGGGCTGAAGCTTTCTTT
d_gene: -; abundance: -; v_gene: TRBV9; j_gene: TRBJ2-5; CDR3aa: CASSRTDRETQYF; CDR3nt: TGTGCCAGCAGTAGGACAGACAGGGAGACCCAGTACTTC